This T cell receptor beta chain was recorded in a study of cytomegalovirus exposure and HLA in healthy donors (dated by TCRdb to 2015 to 2018). Background on the whole study: An earlier analysis of a few hundred of the donors reported about 260 Gb of sequence data and roughly 120 million unique TCR beta sequences obtained from approximately 180 million T cells. HLA typing included class I and class II loci at four-digit resolution. In a later genetic analysis, genome-wide SNP genotypes for 398 of the 666 donors were used, and that subset was treated as a discovery cohort. The study aimed to test whether cataloging public T cell receptors could reveal signatures of past pathogen exposure. Because of strong linkage in the cohort, five DR-DQ haplotypes were treated as single units for association and clustering. Using immunosequencing, the study profiled T cell repertoires from 550 to 750 subjects and related those repertoires to cytomegalovirus serostatus. To decide whether each TCR beta V gene segment behaved as functional or pseudogenic, an earlier analysis of fewer than 750 of the donors relied on high-throughput TCR beta sequencing. The study combined high-throughput TCR immunosequencing, statistical association of individual TCRs with disease status, and machine learning to predict cytomegalovirus infection status. To study patterns of TCR occurrence, a later analysis re-analyzed previously published TCR beta repertoires from 550 to 800 donors and added high-resolution HLA genotyping. Every repertoire in the discovery cohort had been generated on one and the same sequencing platform. Rather than drawing on any new phenotypic data, the later analysis identified candidate immune exposures from TCR beta sequences and the way those sequences occurred across donors. Roughly 300 gigabases of sequencing data and 91 million or so unique TCR sequences made up an early release that covered several hundred HLA-typed donors. Along with the roughly 670-subject first cohort, a separate validation cohort of over a hundred different subjects was used. Among about 400 genotyped donors of the cohort, an average of about 240,000 unique TCR beta nucleotide sequences was sequenced per donor, of which approximately 18% were non-productive. Typing coverage varied by locus: roughly 629-640 donors for A, B, C, DRB1 and DQB1; around 560 for DQA1; around 570 for DPA1; roughly 450 for DPB1. Of the approximately 400 genotyped donors, 80% to 90% were placed in the genetic ancestry cluster associated with self-reported Caucasian donors. Donor age, sex, ethnicity and CMV serostatus were compiled together with the repertoire data.

Receptor libraries were prepared by the immunoSEQ multiplex PCR assay. For the multiplex PCR, a mixture combining 60 forward primers for TCR Vbeta segments and 13 reverse primers for TCR Jbeta segments was used. The CDR3 region of rearranged TCR beta genes was amplified from genomic DNA by a multiplex PCR assay. The amplified TCR beta libraries were sequenced on the Illumina HiSeq System as 87-base-pair reads. From the authors' description of their analysis: In a later analysis, approximately 74 million unique TCR beta chains were counted across the approximately 640 repertoires, and roughly 9.9 million of these chains were shared by at least two donors. Raw reads were error-corrected and collapsed into unique sequences by a nearest-neighbor algorithm in which closely related sequences were merged to remove PCR and sequencing errors. Alignment of CDR3 sequences to IMGT reference sequences was used to assign V, D and J gene segments. Each retained sequence needed at least a six-nucleotide match to both a V gene segment and a J gene segment. Rearrangements were called productive when the CDR3 lacked stop codons and stayed in frame with V and J; all others were non-productive. CDR3 was defined according to IMGT convention as the region running from the second conserved V-encoded cysteine to the conserved J-encoded phenylalanine. The earlier analysis of about 500 of the donors excluded sequences that lacked an unambiguous match to a single V gene segment. In an earlier analysis of several hundred of the donors, V segments were called functional above 56.7% productive rearrangements and were called segregating when the between-donor standard deviation exceeded 5%. A statistical classification framework was built to diagnose cytomegalovirus status from the catalog of TCR beta chain sequences. In a later analysis, TCR nucleotide sequences were compared against IMGT/GENE-DB human TR gene sequences so that V and J genes could be assigned. A later analysis assigned CDR3 sequences and most-parsimonious VDJ recombination scenarios with the TCRdist pipeline. In a later analysis, each TCR beta chain was defined by its CDR3 amino acid sequence together with its V-gene family, and reads without a unique V-gene family were excluded. In a later analysis, 500 to 650 highly shared, low-generation-probability nucleotide sequences were removed to address suspected cross-contamination and a sequencing artifact. In a later analysis, a clonal expansion index for each public chain was calculated from normalized within-repertoire ranks of inferred template counts. In a later analysis, generation probabilities were computed using a VDJ recombination model fitted to out-of-frame rearrangements, and the results were checked against IGoR. Hypergeometric tests were used in a later analysis to score TCR-TCR, TCR-HLA and TCR-CMV co-occurrence, with a repertoire-size bias correction applied to the TCR pairs. In a later analysis, false discovery rates were estimated by permuting HLA or CMV assignments 20 times. In a later analysis, co-occurring TCRs were grouped using DBSCAN, with TCRdist sequence similarity added in when clustering inside HLA-allele-positive subsets. For co-occurrence clustering, repertoires with fewer than 30,000 or more than 120,000 public chains were excluded, along with five repertoires with anomalous nucleotide sharing. The clones in this table, taken by TCRdb from immuneACCESS, are in-frame only. Not every clone is retained; where verified, under half of the shortfall comes from an unresolved V gene, and the cause of the rest is unknown. D and trimming come from the DNA, and the V and J calls and clone size come from that table. This sample gives roughly 150,000 clones in total; roughly 75% of them show up just once. The ten largest clones represent roughly 12% of the sample.

CDR1 and CDR2 are read off the germline V gene (reference sequence) as MNHEY and SMNVEV. Relative to germline, V is 5 bases shorter and J is 9 bases shorter, with 11 bases between their ends. The CDR3 holds 12 amino acids from the cysteine to the phenylalanine. The sequence is cut down to CDR3 DNA, 36 bases in frame from base 1. Note on this clone: No antigen is known for it. No per-base quality is available; no much larger clone lies one base away.

The cohort comprised fewer than 700 healthy bone marrow donors. At the time of sampling, all cohort members were nominally healthy, though unrecorded immune exposures were likely present. The donor tested CMV seropositive, placing the donor among the 310 or so seropositive members of the cohort. Every donor gave a peripheral blood sample, and the peripheral blood mononuclear cells from that sample were used for TCR beta sequencing. The Qiagen DNeasy Blood Extraction Kit was used to extract genomic DNA from the blood cell samples. The paper as a whole reports these results and caveats: The sequencing pipeline was judged likely to have produced a cluster of highly shared sequence variants as a technical artifact. A further reported finding was that TCR beta sequences accurately predicted the HLA-A and HLA-B alleles for most subjects in the first cohort. The study listed 150 to 200 TCR beta chains as associated with cytomegalovirus. In a later analysis, most CMV-associated TCR beta chains were found to appear HLA-restricted, with HLA associations seemingly driven largely by CMV exposure. According to a later analysis, TCR association rates differed among HLA loci, with DRB1 alleles showing the most associated TCRs and HLA-C alleles showing the fewest. Compared with equally common non-associated chains, HLA-associated TCR beta chains in a later analysis were more clonally expanded and had lower generation probabilities. Some IMGT-functional V segments, including TRBV6-2 and TRBV6-3, could not be distinguished by the 87-base-pair reads and were therefore excluded. At a false discovery rate of 0.05, a later analysis linked roughly 17,000 TCR beta sequences to specific HLA alleles. In a later analysis, several top co-occurrence clusters were reported to appear linked to parvovirus B19, influenza, CMV and Epstein-Barr virus. Cytomegalovirus status was reported to be diagnosed by the classifier with high specificity and sensitivity in both the original and validation cohorts. Linkage disequilibrium might explain the correlated functional status among segregating V segments, but an unknown experimental factor could not be excluded. The cohort was sequenced for TCR beta chains only, and without alpha or paired-chain data the features that could be detected were limited. For the cohort, immune exposure information was limited to CMV serostatus. Because HLA typing was unavailable for some donors at each locus, only the typed subset was used in association tests. Presence/absence analyses assumed roughly uniform sequencing depth across donors, an assumption that may not hold. Three of the identified cytomegalovirus-associated TCR beta chains were confirmed in vitro to be specific for cytomegalovirus antigens. About 17 rarely observed V segments, including chromosome 9 orphons, were excluded from the earlier analysis of about 610 of the donors because counts were too low. While some public TCRs were present in many individuals, most TCR sequences turned up only very rarely across donors. According to the authors, the approach could potentially be generalized to other disease states and immunological phenotypes. In a later genetic analysis, a missense DCLRE1C variant was associated with V-gene and J-gene trimming of TCR beta chains, and the association was replicated in an independent cohort. When HLA alleles, especially DR and DQ, strongly co-occurred, TCR associations were difficult to assign to individual alleles. In an earlier analysis of several hundred of the donors, most TCR beta V segments were observed in productive rearrangements about 87% or about 30% of the time, broadly matching IMGT annotations. According to a later genetic analysis, donors in an Asian-associated ancestry cluster had fewer N-insertions in productive TCRs than the approximately 650-donor mean.

This clonotype originated in a man aged 18 to 30 in good health and CMV-seropositive. The specimen was PBMCs. Rearrangement joined TRBV27 to TRBJ1-5; the D gene identity is not certain. The DNA sequence is as follows: TGTGCCAGCAGTCCAACCCCCGGGCCCCAGCATTTT. This sequence encodes CASSPTPGPQHF.